Listed here are 21 T cell receptor beta chains from one sample, sequenced in a study of identical twins. TCRdb reprocessed the 5' RACE reads with MiXCR, giving one entry per CDR3 protein. This table holds 400,000 to 500,000 distinct CDR3 sequences, about 18% found once. The sample consisted of naive T cells sorted from blood. These receptors were obtained from a man aged 50 to 59 in good health.

This rearrangement joins TRBV11-1 to TRBJ2-7; 7 nucleotides match TRBD1. This CDR3 spans 18 amino acids. Germline lookup yields CDR1 SGHAT and CDR2 FQDESV (reference sequence). Trimming cost V 2 bases and J 0 bases; bases outside gene matches: 13. The DNA for the CDR3 is TGTGCCAGCAGCTTAAAACCGGGACAGATGCCAACCTCCTACGAGCAGTACTTC. Protein product: CASSLKPGQMPTSYEQYF. The complete variable domain, with remaining parts taken from reference TRBV11-1 and TRBJ2-7, reads EAEVAQSPRYKITEKSQAVAFWCDPISGHATLYWYRQILGQGPELLVQFQDESVVDDSQLPKDRFSAERLKGVDSTLKIQPAELGDSAMYLCASSLKPGQMPTSYEQYFGPGTRLTVT.

There are many counts of this clonotype. This rearrangement joins TRBV25-1 to TRBJ2-1; the D gene is possibly TRBD1 (6 bases). The CDR3 extends over 15 amino acids. The V end lost 4 bases, the J end lost 1 base, and 11 bases lay between the germline ends. Germline CDR1 is MGHDK and CDR2 is SYGVNS. The CDR3 sequence is CASSVPGTSYNEQFF. The DNA of the CDR3 is TGTGCCAGCAGTGTCCCAGGGACATCCTACAATGAGCAGTTCTTC.

The CDR3 spells CSARGDSGNEQFF. CDR3 DNA: TGCAGTGCTAGGGGGGATTCGGGCAATGAGCAGTTCTTC. The chain employs TRBV20-1 and TRBJ2-1, with D possibly being TRBD1 or TRBD2 (5 bases each). Trimming removed 3 bases from V and 6 bases from J, with 12 bases in between. The CDR3 has 13 residues. Germline CDR1 DFQATT, CDR2 SNEGSKA (reference sequence).

This chain uses TRBV29-1 with TRBJ2-7; TRBD1 aligns across 7 bases. The CDR3 consists of 13 residues. CDR1 SQVTM and CDR2 ANQGSEA come from the germline V gene. After removal of 1 base from V and 5 bases from J, the junction contained 5 bases not matched to a gene. The DNA of the CDR3 is TGCAGCGTTGAAGTGACAGGGCCCAACGAGCAGTACTTC. It is translated as CSVEVTGPNEQYF.

The rearrangement joins TRBV12-3 or TRBV12-4 to TRBJ2-7; D may be TRBD1 (5 bases). CDR3 length: 14 residues. V dropped 5 bases and J dropped 5 bases, with 16 bases sitting between them. In nucleotides, the CDR3 is TGTGCCAGCAGTAGGGGAATGTGGGTCGACGAGCAGTACTTC. Its translation is CASSRGMWVDEQYF.

This clonotype was seen only a few times. The rearrangement joins TRBV9 to TRBJ2-2; 11 nucleotides line up with TRBD2. This CDR3 spans 14 amino acids. With V trimmed by 4 bases and J by 7 bases, 3 bases remained unmatched. The V gene's germline CDR1 is SGDLS and CDR2 YYNGEE. For the CDR3, the DNA is TGTGCCAGCAGCCCCGGGACTAGCGGCGGGGAGCTGTTTTTT. It yields the protein CASSPGTSGGELFF.

This clonotype turned up a few times. The J gene is TRBJ2-2, the V gene TRBV20-1, with TRBD2 identical over 12 bases. The CDR3 covers 15 residues. Germline-derived CDR1 and CDR2 are DFQATT and SNEGSKA (reference sequence). V lost 7 bases and J lost 4; bases outside the gene matches: 7. Written as DNA, the CDR3 is TGCAGTGTCCCGGGACTAGCGGGTTTCACCGGGGAGCTGTTTTTT. Residues: CSVPGLAGFTGELFF.

This chain connects TRBV7-2 to TRBJ1-2; D is perhaps TRBD1 (5 bases). V was shortened by 2 bases and J by 4 bases, with 14 bases between the two germline ends. The CDR3 length is 15 residues. Looked up from germline, CDR1 is SGHTA and CDR2 is FQGNSA. The CDR3 DNA follows: TGTGCCAGCAGCTTAAGGGGCGCGGGTACCTATGGCTACACCTTC. This translates into CASSLRGAGTYGYTF.

This clonotype showed up just a few times. V gene TRBV20-1 combines with J gene TRBJ2-7; D call uncertain. This CDR3 contains 13 residues. The germline V gene encodes CDR1 DFQATT and CDR2 SNEGSKA (reference sequence). Trimming took off 3 bases at V and 7 bases at J, with 16 bases between the two ends. The CDR3 DNA follows: TGCAGTGCTAGCCCAGGAGTCCTTCGGGAGCAGTACTTC. Translation: CSASPGVLREQYF.

The table lists this clonotype with many counts. The CDR3 loop is CASSYPFQETQYF. The CDR3 DNA sequence: TGTGCCAGCAGTTACCCGTTCCAAGAGACCCAGTACTTC. The chain carries TRBV6-2 or TRBV6-3 and TRBJ2-5; D is unclear. Germline V gene lookup returns CDR1 MNHEY and CDR2 SVGEGT. The CDR3 sequence is 13 residues long. Trimming took off 2 bases at V and 1 base at J, with 5 bases between the two ends.

This clonotype was counted between two and nine times. This chain connects TRBV5-1 to TRBJ2-2; TRBD2 matches 12 bases. The germline V gene has CDR1 SGHRS and CDR2 YFSETQ. The CDR3 loop spans 16 amino acids. V shed 1 base, J shed 4 bases, and the junction held 2 bases outside the gene matches. In DNA form, the CDR3 reads TGCGCCAGCAGCTTGCCACTAGCGGGAGGCACCGGGGAGCTGTTTTTT. Translating gives CASSLPLAGGTGELFF.

J is TRBJ2-1 and V is TRBV6-2 or TRBV6-3, with TRBD1 matching over 10 bases. Germline V gives CDR1 MNHEY, CDR2 SVGEGT. The CDR3 loop spans 15 amino acids. After removal of 2 bases from V and 5 bases from J, the junction contained 3 bases not matched to a gene. CDR3 residues: CASSYGTGVHNEQFF. The CDR3 DNA reads TGTGCCAGCAGTTACGGGACAGGGGTCCACAATGAGCAGTTCTTC.

The rearrangement links TRBV28 to TRBJ2-7; the match to TRBD1 covers 7 bases. This CDR3 spans 14 amino acids. Germline CDR1 is MDHEN and CDR2 is SYDVKM. After removal of 8 bases from V and 5 bases from J, the junction contained 12 bases not matched to a gene. CDR3 DNA: TGTGCCAGCGGAAGACAGGGAAAGGTCCACGAGCAGTACTTC. The encoded protein is CASGRQGKVHEQYF.

The rearrangement uses TRBV4-1 and TRBJ2-5; TRBD2 matches 10 bases. CDR3 length equals 17 residues. V was clipped by 2 bases and J by 0 bases; unmatched bases: 6. Germline V gene sequence: CDR1 MGHRA, CDR2 YSYEKL. The CDR3 DNA reads TGCGCCAGCAGCCAAATGAGGCTAGCGGGGGACCAAGAGACCCAGTACTTC. It translates to CASSQMRLAGDQETQYF.

There are many counts of this clonotype. The genes are TRBV29-1 and TRBJ1-1; D not resolved. Germline V gene sequence: CDR1 SQVTM, CDR2 ANQGSEA. V was trimmed by 6 bases and J by 0 bases, leaving 8 bases between them. This CDR3 has 12 amino acids. The CDR3, as DNA: TGCAGCGTCACCCGACTGAACACTGAAGCTTTCTTT. Translated, it gives CSVTRLNTEAFF. Full variable domain (rest looked up from reference TRBV29-1 and TRBJ1-1): SAVISQKPSRDICQRGTSLTIQCQVDSQVTMMFWYRQQPGQSLTLIATANQGSEATYESGFVIDKFPISRPNLTFSTLTVSNMSPEDSSIYLCSVTRLNTEAFFGQGTRLTVV.

This clonotype was counted between two and nine times. The chain couples TRBV5-6 to TRBJ2-1, with D hard to call. This CDR3 has 15 residues. From germline, CDR1 is SGHDT and CDR2 YYEEEE. The V end was cut by 1 base, the J end by 2 bases, with 10 bases between. The CDR3 protein is CASSLRRFTYNEQFF. Written as DNA, the CDR3 is TGTGCCAGCAGCTTGCGGCGATTTACCTACAATGAGCAGTTCTTC.

The chain recombines TRBV5-1 with TRBJ2-7; TRBD1 agrees at 7 bases. CDR1 and CDR2 (germline): SGHRS, YFSETQ. CDR3 length: 14 residues. The trim removed 3 bases at V and 3 bases at J, leaving 6 bases unmatched. The CDR3 DNA follows: TGCGCCAGCAGCTCCGGGACAGAAGGCTACGAGCAGTACTTC. It translates to CASSSGTEGYEQYF.

The chain recombines TRBV27 with TRBJ2-1; 11 positions match TRBD2. The CDR3 has 14 residues. Trimming cost V 5 bases and J 7 bases; bases outside gene matches: 4. Germline CDR1 is MNHEY and CDR2 is SMNVEV (reference sequence). CDR3 sequence (DNA): TGTGCCAGCAGTGACGGGACTAGCGGAAATGAGCAGTTCTTC. Translation: CASSDGTSGNEQFF.

V gene TRBV24-1 combines with J gene TRBJ2-1; perhaps D is TRBD1 or TRBD2 (5 bases each). CDR1 and CDR2 from the germline V gene are KGHDR and SFDVKD. The CDR3 has 15 amino acids. Trimming took 2 bases from V and 4 from J, leaving 11 bases between them. Written as DNA, the CDR3 is TGTGCCACCAGTGATTCTGGGACGAATTACAATGAGCAGTTCTTC. Translation gives CATSDSGTNYNEQFF.

This chain connects TRBV20-1 to TRBJ2-5, with D tentatively TRBD1 (6 bases). V was cut by 6 bases and J by 1 base, with 12 bases left in between. Germline values: CDR1 DFQATT, CDR2 SNEGSKA (reference sequence). This CDR3 spans 13 amino acids. In nucleotides, the CDR3 is TGCAGTGCCCTGGACAGACTCCAAGAGACCCAGTACTTC. It encodes CSALDRLQETQYF.

The rearrangement links TRBV5-6 to TRBJ2-7, with a possible D match to TRBD1 (5 bases). The V gene's germline CDR1 is SGHDT and CDR2 YYEEEE. The V end lost 4 bases, the J end lost 4 bases, and 9 bases lay between the germline ends. This CDR3 has 12 residues. The CDR3: CASSRSGYEQYF. CDR3 DNA: TGTGCCAGCAGCCGGTCAGGGTACGAGCAGTACTTC. The full variable domain, rest sourced from reference TRBV5-6 and TRBJ2-7, is DAGVTQSPTHLIKTRGQQVTLRCSPKSGHDTVSWYQQALGQGPQFIFQYYEEEERQRGNFPDRFSGHQFPNYSSELNVNALLLGDSALYLCASSRSGYEQYFGPGTRLTVT.